A selection of T cell receptor beta chains follows, all from one sample in a study of CD8+ T cells in alopecia areata. This table comes from immunoSEQ multiplex PCR, and its TCRdb copy is limited to in-frame clones, with some not included. The sample has more than 75,000 clones; 35% to 45% are singletons. The sample consisted of CD4+ T cells sorted from blood. Source of these receptors: a human donor with alopecia areata. Each CDR3 is given with its conserved first and last residue. A D gene is named only where the DNA matches it firmly. Part of the rows lack a size; the others show once, few, many or a class for expanded clones.

TRBV5-1	-	-	TRBJ2-7	CASSNSYEQYF	TGCGCCAGCAGCAATTCCTACGAGCAGTACTTC
TRBV29-1	once	-	TRBJ2-7	CSVEMVRGGEQYF	TGCAGCGTTGAAATGGTCAGGGGGGGCGAGCAGTACTTC
TRBV29-1	-	TRBD1	TRBJ2-1	CSVDLLSRGQGVRNEQFF	TGCAGCGTTGACCTATTGTCGAGGGGACAGGGAGTCAGGAATGAGCAGTTCTTC
TRBV6-1	few	-	TRBJ1-1	CASSEDRKNTEAFF	TGTGCCAGCAGTGAAGACAGGAAGAACACTGAAGCTTTCTTT
TRBV27	-	-	TRBJ2-1	CASSRSDGSSYNEQFF	TGTGCCAGCAGCCGATCGGACGGTAGCTCCTACAATGAGCAGTTCTTC
TRBV14	-	TRBD1	TRBJ2-5	CASSYGQVQETQYF	TGTGCCAGCAGCTATGGACAGGTCCAAGAGACCCAGTACTTC
TRBV29-1	few	TRBD2	TRBJ2-7	CSVGTSGYEQYF	TGCAGCGTCGGGACTAGCGGCTACGAGCAGTACTTC
TRBV4-2	-	-	TRBJ2-7	CASSQDLGEQYF	TGTGCCAGCAGCCAAGATCTTGGGGAGCAGTACTTC
TRBV4-3	few	-	TRBJ2-2	CASSQGRVSTGELFF	TGCGCCAGCAGCCAAGGAAGGGTTAGCACCGGGGAGCTGTTTTTT
TRBV4-1	few	-	TRBJ2-3	CASSQVQADTQYF	TGCGCCAGCAGCCAAGTCCAAGCAGATACGCAGTATTTT
TRBV7-2	-	-	TRBJ2-7	CASSFGPSSYEQYF	TGTGCCAGCAGCTTCGGTCCGTCCTCCTACGAGCAGTACTTC
TRBV30	-	-	TRBJ2-6	CAWSVRRGWSGANVLTF	TGTGCCTGGAGTGTTAGGCGGGGTTGGTCTGGGGCCAACGTCCTGACTTTC
TRBV19	-	TRBD2	TRBJ2-1	CATHSGGPYNEQFF	TGTGCCACCCATAGCGGGGGGCCCTACAATGAGCAGTTCTTC
TRBV4-1	few	-	TRBJ2-1	CASSLQGGRARSSYNEQFF	TGCGCCAGCAGCCTCCAAGGGGGTAGGGCGCGGAGCTCCTACAATGAGCAGTTCTTC
TRBV28	many	-	TRBJ1-5	CASRQTNQPQHF	TGTGCCAGTCGACAGACAAATCAGCCCCAGCATTTT
TRBV27	-	-	TRBJ2-7	CASSSLGRSSPSSSYEQYF	TGTGCCAGCAGTTCCCTAGGCAGGTCATCCCCCTCAAGCTCCTACGAGCAGTACTTC
TRBV6-6	-	-	TRBJ2-5	CASRYTGFQETQYF	TGTGCCAGCAGGTATACAGGGTTCCAAGAGACCCAGTACTTC
TRBV28	few	-	TRBJ2-2	CASSTPLGSTGELFF	TGTGCCAGCAGTACCCCTCTGGGGTCCACCGGGGAGCTGTTTTTT
TRBV29-1	few	-	TRBJ1-1	CSVQQIPGWGTEAFF	TGCAGCGTACAACAGATACCAGGGTGGGGGACTGAAGCTTTCTTT
TRBV30	-	TRBD1	TRBJ2-7	CAWDREREDEQYF	TGTGCCTGGGACAGGGAAAGGGAAGACGAGCAGTACTTC
TRBV5-1	-	-	TRBJ2-7	CASGRDSSYEQYF	TGCGCCAGCGGCCGGGACTCCTCCTACGAGCAGTACTTC
TRBV2	-	TRBD1	TRBJ2-3	CASRRQGVTDTQYF	TGTGCCAGCAGGCGACAGGGAGTTACAGATACGCAGTATTTT
TRBV6-5	-	TRBD1	TRBJ1-2	CASSYSFGQGDYGYTF	TGTGCCAGCAGTTACTCCTTCGGACAGGGCGACTATGGCTACACCTTC
TRBV5-1	-	TRBD2	TRBJ2-1	CASSLSGGAYDEQFF	TGCGCCAGCAGCCTTAGCGGGGGGGCTTACGATGAGCAGTTCTTC
TRBV7-2	once	-	TRBJ2-2	CASSLSHPNTGELFF	TGTGCCAGCAGCTTATCTCACCCGAACACCGGGGAGCTGTTTTTT
TRBV9	-	-	TRBJ2-5	CASSVGSMEETQYF	TGTGCCAGCAGCGTAGGGTCGATGGAAGAGACCCAGTACTTC
TRBV30	-	-	TRBJ2-7	CAWTQKGSSNTYEQYF	TGTGCCTGGACCCAAAAGGGATCGAGCAATACCTACGAGCAGTACTTC
TRBV30	-	-	TRBJ2-1	CAWRITGAYNEQFF	TGTGCCTGGAGAATAACGGGGGCCTACAATGAGCAGTTCTTC
TRBV15	-	-	TRBJ2-1	CATSRDPPDEQFF	TGTGCCACCAGCAGAGATCCCCCCGATGAGCAGTTCTTC
TRBV5-1	few	-	TRBJ1-4	CASSLGGTNEKLFF	TGCGCCAGCAGCCTCGGGGGGACTAATGAAAAACTGTTTTTT
TRBV28	-	-	TRBJ2-7	CASRGGGEYF	TGTGCCAGCAGGGGGGGCGGAGAGTACTTC
TRBV10-3	few	TRBD1	TRBJ2-5	CAISGQGIAETQYF	TGTGCCATCAGTGGACAGGGGATAGCGGAGACCCAGTACTTC
TRBV27	-	-	TRBJ2-3	CASSLVGTDTQYF	TGTGCCAGCAGTTTGGTAGGAACGGATACGCAGTATTTT
TRBV7-2	few	-	TRBJ2-1	CASSLGPSSGEQFF	TGTGCCAGCAGCTTAGGCCCTAGCTCGGGTGAGCAGTTCTTC
TRBV30	-	-	TRBJ1-4	CAWSVPGSTGKLFF	TGTGCCTGGAGTGTACCGGGGTCGACCGGAAAACTGTTTTTT
TRBV29-1	-	TRBD1	TRBJ1-1	CSAEDRTNTEAFF	TGCAGCGCCGAGGACAGGACGAACACTGAAGCTTTCTTT
TRBV6-1	-	-	TRBJ2-1	CASSDLGARNEQFF	TGTGCCAGCAGTGATCTGGGGGCGCGCAATGAGCAGTTCTTC
TRBV30	-	TRBD1	TRBJ1-2	CAWSGTGSGYTF	TGTGCCTGGAGTGGGACAGGGAGTGGCTACACCTTC
TRBV28	few	-	TRBJ2-7	CASRTISYEQYF	TGTGCCAGCAGAACCATTTCCTACGAGCAGTACTTC
TRBV28	many	-	TRBJ1-1	CASSPSRTYTEAFF	TGTGCCAGCAGCCCATCAAGAACCTACACTGAAGCTTTCTTT
TRBV4-2	-	TRBD2	TRBJ2-1	CASSQFSGRAYYNEQFF	TGTGCCAGCAGCCAGTTTAGCGGGAGGGCCTACTACAATGAGCAGTTCTTC
TRBV30	few	TRBD1	TRBJ2-5	CAWSENRGFTETQYF	TGTGCCTGGAGTGAGAACAGGGGTTTTACAGAGACCCAGTACTTC